Here is one TCR beta chain with its context. The target antigen is unknown. Time point given: week 23, last vaccination. Every vaccine dose comprised 300 ug of mutant IDH1 20-mer peptide plus topical imiquimod. Patients carried new grade 3 or 4 IDH1-mutant astrocytomas lacking nuclear ATRX. This sample is drawn from a study of a mutant IDH1 vaccine in newly diagnosed glioma. About the study: Vaccination started 4-6 weeks after radiotherapy alone, or with temozolomide cycles. Treated patients, approximately 60% male and roughly 40% female, averaged 40.4 years of age.

Method: immunoSEQ multiplex PCR; TCRdb's copy keeps in-frame clones and lacks some. The sample has about 72,000 clones, over 75% seen once. CDR1 is SGDLS and CDR2 is YYNGEE in the germline V gene. Losses at the gene ends were 0 bases for V and 7 bases for J; bases not matched to a gene: 3. The CDR3 spans 14 residues. Source: PBMCs, taken from a glioma patient whose treatment included an IDH1 peptide vaccine. This receptor was taken from a young man with glioma. The chain combines TRBV9 with TRBJ2-1; 8 nucleotides align to TRBD2. The CDR3 coding sequence is TGTGCCAGCAGCGTAGCTGGGACTAGTAATGAGCAGTTCTTC. Protein: CASSVAGTSNEQFF. Filled out from reference TRBV9 and TRBJ2-1, the complete variable domain reads DSGVTQTPKHLITATGQRVTLRCSPRSGDLSVYWYQQSLDQGLQFLIQYYNGEERAKGNILERFSAQQFPDLHSELNLSSLELGDSALYFCASSVAGTSNEQFFGPGTRLTVL.